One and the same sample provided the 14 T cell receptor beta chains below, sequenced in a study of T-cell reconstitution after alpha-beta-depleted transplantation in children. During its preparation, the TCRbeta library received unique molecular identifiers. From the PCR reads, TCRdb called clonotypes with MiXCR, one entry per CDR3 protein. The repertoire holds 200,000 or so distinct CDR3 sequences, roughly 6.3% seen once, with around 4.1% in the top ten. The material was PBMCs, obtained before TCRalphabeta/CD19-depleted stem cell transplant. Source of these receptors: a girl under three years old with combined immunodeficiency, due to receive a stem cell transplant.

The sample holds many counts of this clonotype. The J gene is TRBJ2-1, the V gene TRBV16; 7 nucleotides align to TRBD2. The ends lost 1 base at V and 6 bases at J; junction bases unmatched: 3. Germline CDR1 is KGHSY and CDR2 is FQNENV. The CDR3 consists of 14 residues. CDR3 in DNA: TGTGCCAGCAGCCAATGGGGAGGGCGCAATGAGCAGTTCTTC. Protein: CASSQWGGRNEQFF.

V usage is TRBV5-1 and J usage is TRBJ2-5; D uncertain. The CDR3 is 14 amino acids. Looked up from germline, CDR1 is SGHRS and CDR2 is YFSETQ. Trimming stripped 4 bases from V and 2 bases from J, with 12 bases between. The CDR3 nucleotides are TGCGCCAGCAGCGCCACCCCCGAACAAGAGACCCAGTACTTC. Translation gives CASSATPEQETQYF. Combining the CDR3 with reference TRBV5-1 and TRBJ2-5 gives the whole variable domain KAGVTQTPRYLIKTRGQQVTLSCSPISGHRSVSWYQQTPGQGLQFLFEYFSETQRNKGNFPGRFSGRQFSNSRSEMNVSTLELGDSALYLCASSATPEQETQYFGPGTRLLVL.

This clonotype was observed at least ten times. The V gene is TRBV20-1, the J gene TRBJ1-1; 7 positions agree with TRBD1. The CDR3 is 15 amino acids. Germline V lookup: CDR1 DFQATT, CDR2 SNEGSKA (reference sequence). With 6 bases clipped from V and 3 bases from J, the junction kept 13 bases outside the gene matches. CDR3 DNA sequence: TGCAGTGCAGTCGACAGGGATGGTTGGGACACTGAAGCTTTCTTT. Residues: CSAVDRDGWDTEAFF.

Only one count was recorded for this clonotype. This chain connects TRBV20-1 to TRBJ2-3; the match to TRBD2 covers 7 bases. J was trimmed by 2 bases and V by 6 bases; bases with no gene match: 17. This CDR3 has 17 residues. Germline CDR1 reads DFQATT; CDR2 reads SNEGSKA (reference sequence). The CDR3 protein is CSANIGTTVFPTDTQYF. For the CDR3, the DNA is TGCAGTGCCAATATCGGGACTACCGTTTTCCCCACAGATACGCAGTATTTT.

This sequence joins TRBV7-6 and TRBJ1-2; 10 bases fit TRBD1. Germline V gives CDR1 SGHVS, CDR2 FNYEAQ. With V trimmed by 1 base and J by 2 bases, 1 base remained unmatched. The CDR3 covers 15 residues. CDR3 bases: TGTGCCAGCAGCTTAGTGACAGGGGGCAACTATGGCTACACCTTC. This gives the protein CASSLVTGGNYGYTF.

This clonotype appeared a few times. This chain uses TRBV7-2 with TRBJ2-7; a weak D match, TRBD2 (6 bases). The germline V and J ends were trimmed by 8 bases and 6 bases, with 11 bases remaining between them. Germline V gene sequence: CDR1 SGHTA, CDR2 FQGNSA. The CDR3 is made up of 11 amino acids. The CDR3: CASLGGLEQYF. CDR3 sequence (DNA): TGTGCCAGCTTGGGGGGACTCGAGCAGTACTTC. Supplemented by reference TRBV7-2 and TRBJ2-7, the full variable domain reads GAGVSQSPSNKVTEKGKDVELRCDPISGHTALYWYRQSLGQGLEFLIYFQGNSAPDKSGLPSDRFSAERTGGSVSTLTIQRTQQEDSAVYLCASLGGLEQYFGPGTRLTVT.

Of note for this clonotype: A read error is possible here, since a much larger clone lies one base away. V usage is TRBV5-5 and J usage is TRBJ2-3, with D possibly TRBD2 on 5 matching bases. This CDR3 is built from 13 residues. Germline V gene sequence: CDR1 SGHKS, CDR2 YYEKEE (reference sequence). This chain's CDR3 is CASSSPGSETHYF. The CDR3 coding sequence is TGTGCCAGCAGCTCCCCTGGTAGCGAAACGCACTATTTT.

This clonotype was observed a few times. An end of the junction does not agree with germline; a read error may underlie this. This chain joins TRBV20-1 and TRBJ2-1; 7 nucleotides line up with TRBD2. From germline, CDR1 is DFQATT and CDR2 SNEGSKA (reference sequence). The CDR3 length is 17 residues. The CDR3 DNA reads TGCTGTGCTAGTGGACTGGCTAGCGGAAAAGCCTACAATGAGCAGTTCTTC. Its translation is CCASGLASGKAYNEQFF.

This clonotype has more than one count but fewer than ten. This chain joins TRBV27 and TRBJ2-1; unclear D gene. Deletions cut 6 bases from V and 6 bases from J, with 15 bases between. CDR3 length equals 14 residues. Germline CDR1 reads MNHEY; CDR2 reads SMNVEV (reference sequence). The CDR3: CASSFGSVVNEQFF. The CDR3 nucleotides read TGTGCCAGCAGCTTCGGGTCGGTAGTCAATGAGCAGTTCTTC.

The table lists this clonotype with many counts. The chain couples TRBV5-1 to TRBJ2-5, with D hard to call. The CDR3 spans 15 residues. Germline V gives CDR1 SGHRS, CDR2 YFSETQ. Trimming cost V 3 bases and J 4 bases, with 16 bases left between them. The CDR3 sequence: CASSSAGPRTETQYF. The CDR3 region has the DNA TGCGCCAGCAGCTCCGCTGGGCCAAGGACAGAGACCCAGTACTTC.

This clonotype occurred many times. The CDR3 protein is CASSQVRGPPYNEQFF. CDR3 nucleotide sequence: TGCGCCAGCAGCCAAGTTCGAGGGCCCCCCTACAATGAGCAGTTCTTC. The chain combines TRBV4-3 with TRBJ2-1, with D maybe TRBD2 (5 bases). CDR3 size: 16 residues. V dropped 1 base and J dropped 2 bases, with 12 bases sitting between them. CDR1 and CDR2 from the germline V gene are LGHNA and YSLEER.

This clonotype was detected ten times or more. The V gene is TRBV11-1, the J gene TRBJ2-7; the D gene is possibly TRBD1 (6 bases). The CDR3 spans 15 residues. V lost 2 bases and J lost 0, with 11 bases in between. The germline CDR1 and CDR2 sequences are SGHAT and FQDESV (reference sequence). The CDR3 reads CASSLRGTPSYEQYF. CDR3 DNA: TGTGCCAGCAGCTTAAGGGGGACACCCTCCTACGAGCAGTACTTC.

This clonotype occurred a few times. This chain's CDR3 is CASSKTPKTDTQYF. The CDR3 nucleotides are TGTGCCAGCAGCAAAACGCCTAAGACAGATACGCAGTATTTT. This rearrangement joins TRBV21-1 to TRBJ2-3. TRBV21-1 is reported as a pseudogene. The CDR3 runs 14 residues.

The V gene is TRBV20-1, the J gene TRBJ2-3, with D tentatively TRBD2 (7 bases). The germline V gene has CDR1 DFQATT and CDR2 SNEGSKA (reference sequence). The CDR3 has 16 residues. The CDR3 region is CCLGGGGGFDTDTQYF. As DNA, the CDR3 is TGCTGCTTAGGGGGTGGGGGGGGCTTTGACACAGATACGCAGTATTTT.